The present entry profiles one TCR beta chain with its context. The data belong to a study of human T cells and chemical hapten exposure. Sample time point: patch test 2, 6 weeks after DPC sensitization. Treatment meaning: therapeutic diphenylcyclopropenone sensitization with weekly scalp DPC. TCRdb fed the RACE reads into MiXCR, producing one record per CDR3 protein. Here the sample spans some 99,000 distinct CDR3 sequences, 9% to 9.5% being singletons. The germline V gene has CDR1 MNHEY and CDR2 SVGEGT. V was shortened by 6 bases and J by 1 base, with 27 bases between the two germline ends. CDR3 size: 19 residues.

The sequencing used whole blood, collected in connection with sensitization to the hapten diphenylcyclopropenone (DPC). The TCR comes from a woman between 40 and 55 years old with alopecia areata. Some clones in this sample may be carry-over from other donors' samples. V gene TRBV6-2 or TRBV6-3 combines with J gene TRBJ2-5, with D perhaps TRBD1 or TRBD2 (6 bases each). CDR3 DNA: TGTGCCAGCAGACGGGGGCAGGCCCTCAGCGTAAACATCCAAGAGACCCAGTACTTC. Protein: CASRRGQALSVNIQETQYF.